The T cell receptor (beta chain) under discussion was sequenced for a study of blood T cell repertoires in COVID-19. Study-wide background: PBMCs, B-cell-depleted T cells, or T cells provided the cDNA or gDNA that made up the material.

Profiling relied on immunoSEQ multiplex PCR, and the TCRdb table lists in-frame clones only, not all of them. The table lists approximately 46,000 clones, under 90% of them singletons. Germline CDR1 and CDR2: LGHNA and YNFKEQ. The CDR3 has 18 residues. V lost 0 bases and J lost 4; bases outside the gene matches: 12. This clone was picked up a small number of times. The V and J genes are TRBV4-2 and TRBJ2-7; 10 positions match TRBD2. The TCR originated in a woman in her 70s with acute or convalescent COVID-19. Specimen: peripheral blood. CDR3: CASSQDLRTSGLAYEQYF. The CDR3 nucleotides are TGTGCCAGCAGCCAAGATCTCCGGACTAGCGGATTAGCTTACGAGCAGTACTTC.